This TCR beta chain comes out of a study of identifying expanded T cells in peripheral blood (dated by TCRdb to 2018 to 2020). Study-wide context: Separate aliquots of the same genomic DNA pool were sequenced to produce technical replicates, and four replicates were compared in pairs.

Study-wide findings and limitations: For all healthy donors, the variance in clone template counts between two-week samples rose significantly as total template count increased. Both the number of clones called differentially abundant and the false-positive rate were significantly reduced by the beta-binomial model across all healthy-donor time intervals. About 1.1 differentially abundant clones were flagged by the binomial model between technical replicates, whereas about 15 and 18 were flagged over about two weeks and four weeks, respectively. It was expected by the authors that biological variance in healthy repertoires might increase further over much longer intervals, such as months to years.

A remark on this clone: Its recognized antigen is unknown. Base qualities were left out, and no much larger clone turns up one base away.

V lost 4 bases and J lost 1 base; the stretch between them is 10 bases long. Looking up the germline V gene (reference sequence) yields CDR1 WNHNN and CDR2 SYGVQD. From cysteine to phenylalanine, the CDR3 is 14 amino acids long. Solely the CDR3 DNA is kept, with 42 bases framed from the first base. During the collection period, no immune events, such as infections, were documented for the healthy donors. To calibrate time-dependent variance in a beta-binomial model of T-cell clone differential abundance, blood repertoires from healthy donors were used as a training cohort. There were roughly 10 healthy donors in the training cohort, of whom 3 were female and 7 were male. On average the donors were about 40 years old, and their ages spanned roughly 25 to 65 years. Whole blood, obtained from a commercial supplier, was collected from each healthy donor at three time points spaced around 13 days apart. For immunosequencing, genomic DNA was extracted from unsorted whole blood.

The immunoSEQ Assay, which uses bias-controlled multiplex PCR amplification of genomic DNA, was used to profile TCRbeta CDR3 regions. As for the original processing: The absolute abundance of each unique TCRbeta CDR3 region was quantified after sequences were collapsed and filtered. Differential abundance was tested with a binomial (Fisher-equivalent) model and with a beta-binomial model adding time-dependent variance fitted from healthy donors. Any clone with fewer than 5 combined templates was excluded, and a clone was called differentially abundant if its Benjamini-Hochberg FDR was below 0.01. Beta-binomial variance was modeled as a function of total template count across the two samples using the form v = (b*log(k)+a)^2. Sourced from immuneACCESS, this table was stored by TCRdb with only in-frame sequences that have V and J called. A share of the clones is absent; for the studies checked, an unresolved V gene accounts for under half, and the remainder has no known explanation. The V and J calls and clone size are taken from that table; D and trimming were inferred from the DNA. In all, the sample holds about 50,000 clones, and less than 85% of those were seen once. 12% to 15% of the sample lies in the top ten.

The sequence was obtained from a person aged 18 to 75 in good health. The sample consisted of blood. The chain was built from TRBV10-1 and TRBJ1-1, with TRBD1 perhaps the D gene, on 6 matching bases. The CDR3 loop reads CASSGDTQNTEAFF. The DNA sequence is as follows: TGCGCCAGCAGTGGGGACACCCAGAACACTGAAGCTTTCTTT.